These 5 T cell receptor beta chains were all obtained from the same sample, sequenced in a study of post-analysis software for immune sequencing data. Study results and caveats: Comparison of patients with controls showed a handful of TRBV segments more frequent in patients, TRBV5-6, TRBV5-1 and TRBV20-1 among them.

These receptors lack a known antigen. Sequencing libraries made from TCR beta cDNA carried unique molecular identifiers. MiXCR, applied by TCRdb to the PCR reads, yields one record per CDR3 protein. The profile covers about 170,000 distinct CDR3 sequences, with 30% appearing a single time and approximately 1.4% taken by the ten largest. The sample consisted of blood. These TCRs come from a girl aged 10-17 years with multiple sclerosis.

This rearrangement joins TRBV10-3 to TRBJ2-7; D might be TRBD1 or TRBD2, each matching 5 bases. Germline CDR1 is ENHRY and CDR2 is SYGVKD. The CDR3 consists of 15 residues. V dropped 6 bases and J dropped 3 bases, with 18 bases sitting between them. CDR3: CAISSQEGTGYEQYF. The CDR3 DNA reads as TGTGCCATCAGCTCACAAGAGGGGACGGGCTACGAGCAGTACTTC.

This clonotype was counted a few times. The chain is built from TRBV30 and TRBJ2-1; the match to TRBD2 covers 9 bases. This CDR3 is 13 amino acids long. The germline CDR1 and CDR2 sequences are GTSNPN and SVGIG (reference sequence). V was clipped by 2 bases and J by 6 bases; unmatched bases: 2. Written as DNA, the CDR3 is TGTGCCTGGAGTCGGACTAGCGCCAATGAGCAGTTCTTC. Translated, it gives CAWSRTSANEQFF.

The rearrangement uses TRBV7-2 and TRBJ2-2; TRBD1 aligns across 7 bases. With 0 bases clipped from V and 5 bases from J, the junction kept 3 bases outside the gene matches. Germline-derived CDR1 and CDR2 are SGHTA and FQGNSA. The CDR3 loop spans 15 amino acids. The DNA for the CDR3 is TGTGCCAGCAGCTTAGCGGGACAGACAACCGGGGAGCTGTTTTTT. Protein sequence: CASSLAGQTTGELFF.

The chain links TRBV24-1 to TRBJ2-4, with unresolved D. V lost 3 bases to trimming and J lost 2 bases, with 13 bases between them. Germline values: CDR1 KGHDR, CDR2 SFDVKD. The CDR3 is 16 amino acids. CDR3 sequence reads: CATSDEGCGTKNIQYF. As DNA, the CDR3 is TGTGCCACCAGTGATGAAGGGTGCGGAACCAAAAACATTCAGTACTTC.

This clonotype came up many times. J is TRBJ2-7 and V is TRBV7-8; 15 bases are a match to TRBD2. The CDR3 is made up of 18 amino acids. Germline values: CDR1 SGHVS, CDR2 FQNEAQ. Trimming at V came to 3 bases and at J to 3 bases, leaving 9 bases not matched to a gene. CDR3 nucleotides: TGTGCCAGCAGCTTGAGGACTAGCGGGAGGGCCTTTGGCTACGAGCAGTACTTC. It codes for CASSLRTSGRAFGYEQYF.